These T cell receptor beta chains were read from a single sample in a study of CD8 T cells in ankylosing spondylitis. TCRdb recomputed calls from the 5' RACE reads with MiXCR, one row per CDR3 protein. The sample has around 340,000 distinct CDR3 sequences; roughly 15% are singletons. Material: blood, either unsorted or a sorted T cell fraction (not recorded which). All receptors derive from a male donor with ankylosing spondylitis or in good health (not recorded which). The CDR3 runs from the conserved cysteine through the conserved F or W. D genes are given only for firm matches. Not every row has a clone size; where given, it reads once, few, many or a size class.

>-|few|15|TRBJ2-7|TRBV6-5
TGTGCCAGCAGTTACAGTCGGCAGGCCCTCTACGAGCAGTACTTC
CASSYSRQALYEQYF
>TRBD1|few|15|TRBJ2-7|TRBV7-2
TGTGCCAGCAGCTTCGCGGGACAGGGGACCTACGAGCAGTACTTC
CASSFAGQGTYEQYF
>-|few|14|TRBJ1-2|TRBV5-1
TGCGCCAGCAGCTTGGGAATATTAGGGTCTGGCTACACCTTC
CASSLGILGSGYTF
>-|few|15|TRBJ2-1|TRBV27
TGTGCCAGCAGTCCGATCGCCATGGACAGCAATGAGCAGTTCTTC
CASSPIAMDSNEQFF
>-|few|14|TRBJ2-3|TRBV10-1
TGCGCCAGCAGTGAAGGGGGGGCGGGAGATACGCAGTATTTT
CASSEGGAGDTQYF
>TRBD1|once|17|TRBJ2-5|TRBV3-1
TGTGCCAGCAGCAGGGACAGCCCGCTTCATAAGAGGGAGACCCAGTACTTC
CASSRDSPLHKRETQYF
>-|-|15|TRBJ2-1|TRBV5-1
TGCGCCAGCAGCTTGGCCGAAAGCGGGCACGGTGAGCAGTTCTTC
CASSLAESGHGEQFF
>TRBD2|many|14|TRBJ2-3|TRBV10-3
TGTGCCATCAGTAGACTAGCGGGAGAAGATACGCAGTATTTT
CAISRLAGEDTQYF
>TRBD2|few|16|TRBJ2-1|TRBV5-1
TGCGCCAGCAGCTTCTCCGGGACTAGCGGGAGAAATGAGCAGTTCTTC
CASSFSGTSGRNEQFF
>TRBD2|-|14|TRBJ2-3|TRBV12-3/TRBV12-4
TGTGCCAGCAGTTTCCGGGGGGTTACAGATACGCAGTATTTT
CASSFRGVTDTQYF
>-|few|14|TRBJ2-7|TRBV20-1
TGCAGTGCTAGCGGGACCGCGATCGAGTACGAGCAGTACTTC
CSASGTAIEYEQYF
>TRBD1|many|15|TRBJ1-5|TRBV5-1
TGCGCCAGCAGCCCGGGACAGGCTAGCAATCAGCCCCAGCATTTT
CASSPGQASNQPQHF
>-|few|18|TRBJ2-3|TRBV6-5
TGTGCCAGCAGTTCCGACTTTCCCTCCCGGAGGGGGGCAGATACGCAGTATTTT
CASSSDFPSRRGADTQYF
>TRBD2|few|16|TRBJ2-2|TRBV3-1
TGTGCCAGCAGCCAAGGACTAGCGGGAGGGACCGGGGAGCTGTTTTTT
CASSQGLAGGTGELFF
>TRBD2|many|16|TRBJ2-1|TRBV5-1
TGCGCCAGCAGCTTGGCCCTGGCTAGCGGGGGGGCCGTAGAGTTCTTC
CASSLALASGGAVEFF
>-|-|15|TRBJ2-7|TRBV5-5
TGTGCCAGCAGCTTGGCAACGGCAGGGCCCTACGAGCAGTACTTC
CASSLATAGPYEQYF
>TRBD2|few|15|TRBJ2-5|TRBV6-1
TGTGCCAGCAGTACCGGACTAGCGGGAGGATGGGCCCAGTACTTC
CASSTGLAGGWAQYF
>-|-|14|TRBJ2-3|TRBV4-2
TGTGCCAGCAGCCAGACCCGGGGCGCAGATACGCAGTATTTT
CASSQTRGADTQYF
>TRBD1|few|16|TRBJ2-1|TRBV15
TGTGCCACCAGCAGAGAGGGACAGGGGGTTCGCAATGAGCAGTTCTTC
CATSREGQGVRNEQFF
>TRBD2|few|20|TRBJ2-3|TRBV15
TGTGCCACCAGCAGAGATCTTGTCCCGGGAGGGCCGTATATCACAGATACGCAGTATTTT
CATSRDLVPGGPYITDTQYF
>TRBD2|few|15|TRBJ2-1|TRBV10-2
TGCGCCAGCAGTTATTCAGCGGGGTCCCCCGGTGAGCAGTTCTTC
CASSYSAGSPGEQFF
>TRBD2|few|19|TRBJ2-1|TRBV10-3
TGTGCCATCAGTGACTGGGGACTAGCGGGAGGGCCCCCCTACAATGAGCAGTTCTTC
CAISDWGLAGGPPYNEQFF
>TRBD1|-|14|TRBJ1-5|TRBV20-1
TGCAGTGTCGGGACAGGTGGAGGTAATCAGCCCCAGCATTTT
CSVGTGGGNQPQHF
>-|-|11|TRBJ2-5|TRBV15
TGTGCCACCAGCAGAACAGGGAGTCAGTACTTC
CATSRTGSQYF
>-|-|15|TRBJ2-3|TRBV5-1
TGCGCCAGCAGCTTGGCCTTAATCCCCGTGGATACGCAGTATTTT
CASSLALIPVDTQYF